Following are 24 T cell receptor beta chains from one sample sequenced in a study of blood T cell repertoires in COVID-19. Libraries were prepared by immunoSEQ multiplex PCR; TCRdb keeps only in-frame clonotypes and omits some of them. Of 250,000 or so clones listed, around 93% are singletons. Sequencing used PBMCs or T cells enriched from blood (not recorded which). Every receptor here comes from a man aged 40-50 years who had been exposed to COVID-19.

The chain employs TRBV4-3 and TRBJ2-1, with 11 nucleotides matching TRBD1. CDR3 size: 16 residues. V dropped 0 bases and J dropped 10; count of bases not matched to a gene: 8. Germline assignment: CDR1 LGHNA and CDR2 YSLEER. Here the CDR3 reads CASSQDGTGGQWEQFF. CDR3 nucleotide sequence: TGCGCCAGCAGCCAAGACGGGACAGGGGGTCAATGGGAGCAGTTCTTC.

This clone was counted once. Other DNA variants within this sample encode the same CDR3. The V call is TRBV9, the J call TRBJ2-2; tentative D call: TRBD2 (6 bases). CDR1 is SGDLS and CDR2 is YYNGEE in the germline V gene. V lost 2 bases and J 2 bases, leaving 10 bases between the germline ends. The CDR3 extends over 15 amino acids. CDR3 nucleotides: TGTGCCAGCAGCGTCGGGACTCTTAACACCGGGGAGCTGTTTTTT. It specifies CASSVGTLNTGELFF. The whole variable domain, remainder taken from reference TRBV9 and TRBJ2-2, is DSGVTQTPKHLITATGQRVTLRCSPRSGDLSVYWYQQSLDQGLQFLIQYYNGEERAKGNILERFSAQQFPDLHSELNLSSLELGDSALYFCASSVGTLNTGELFFGEGSRLTVL.

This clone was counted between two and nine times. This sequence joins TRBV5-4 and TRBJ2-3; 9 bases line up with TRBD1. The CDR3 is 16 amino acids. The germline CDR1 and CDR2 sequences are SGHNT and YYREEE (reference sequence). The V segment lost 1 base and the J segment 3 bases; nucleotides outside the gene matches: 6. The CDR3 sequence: CASSLRTGAATDTQYF. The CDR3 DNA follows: TGTGCCAGCAGCTTGCGGACAGGGGCGGCTACAGATACGCAGTATTTT. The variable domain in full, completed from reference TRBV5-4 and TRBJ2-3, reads ETGVTQSPTHLIKTRGQQVTLRCSSQSGHNTVSWYQQALGQGPQFIFQYYREEENGRGNFPPRFSGLQFPNYSSELNVNALELDDSALYLCASSLRTGAATDTQYFGPGTRLTVL.

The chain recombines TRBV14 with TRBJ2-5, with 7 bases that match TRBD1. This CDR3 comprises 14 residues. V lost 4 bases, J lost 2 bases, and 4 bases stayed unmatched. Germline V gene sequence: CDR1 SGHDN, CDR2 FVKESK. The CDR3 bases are TGTGCCAGCAGCCCGACAGGGCGACAAGAGACCCAGTACTTC. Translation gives CASSPTGRQETQYF.

The CDR3 sequence is CASSEPRGTGANVLTF. CDR3 DNA sequence: TGCGCCAGCAGTGAACCCCGAGGGACTGGGGCCAACGTCCTGACTTTC. The V call is TRBV4-1, the J call TRBJ2-6; maybe TRBD2 (5 bases). This CDR3 is built from 16 residues. The V end was cut by 6 bases, the J end by 2 bases, with 14 bases between. Germline V gene sequence: CDR1 MGHRA, CDR2 YSYEKL.

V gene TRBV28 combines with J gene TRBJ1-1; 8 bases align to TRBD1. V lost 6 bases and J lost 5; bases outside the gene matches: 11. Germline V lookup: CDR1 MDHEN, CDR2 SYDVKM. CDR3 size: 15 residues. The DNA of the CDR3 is TGTGCCAGCAGACCAGGAGGACAGGGTTGGACTGAAGCTTTCTTT. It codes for CASRPGGQGWTEAFF. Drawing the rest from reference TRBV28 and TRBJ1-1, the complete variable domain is DVKVTQSSRYLVKRTGEKVFLECVQDMDHENMFWYRQDPGLGLRLIYFSYDVKMKEKGDIPEGYSVSREKKERFSLILESASTNQTSMYLCASRPGGQGWTEAFFGQGTRLTVV.

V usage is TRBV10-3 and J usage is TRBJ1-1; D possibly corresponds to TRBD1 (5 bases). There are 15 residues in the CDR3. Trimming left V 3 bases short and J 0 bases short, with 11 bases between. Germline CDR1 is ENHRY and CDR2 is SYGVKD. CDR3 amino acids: CAISDRPGLNTEAFF. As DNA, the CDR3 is TGTGCCATCAGTGACAGGCCAGGGTTGAACACTGAAGCTTTCTTT.

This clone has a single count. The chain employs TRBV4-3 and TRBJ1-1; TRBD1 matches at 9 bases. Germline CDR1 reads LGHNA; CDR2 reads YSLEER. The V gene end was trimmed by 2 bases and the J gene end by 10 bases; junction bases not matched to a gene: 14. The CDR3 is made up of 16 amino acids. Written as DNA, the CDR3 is TGCGCCAGCAGCCAAAGTCGGCCGGGACAGGGCGGTGGAGCTTTCTTT. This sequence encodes CASSQSRPGQGGGAFF.

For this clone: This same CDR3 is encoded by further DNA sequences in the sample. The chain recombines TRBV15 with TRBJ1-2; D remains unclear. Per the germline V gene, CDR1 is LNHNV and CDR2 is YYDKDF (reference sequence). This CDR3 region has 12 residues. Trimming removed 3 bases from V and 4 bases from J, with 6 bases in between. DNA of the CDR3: TGTGCCACCAGCAGGGGAGGCTATGGCTACACCTTC. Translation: CATSRGGYGYTF.

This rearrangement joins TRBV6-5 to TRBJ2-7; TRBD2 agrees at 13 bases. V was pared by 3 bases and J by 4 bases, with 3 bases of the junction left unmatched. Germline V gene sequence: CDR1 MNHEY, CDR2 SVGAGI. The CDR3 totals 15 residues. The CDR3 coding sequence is TGTGCCAGCAGTTATTGGACTAGCGGGAGATACGAGCAGTACTTC. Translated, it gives CASSYWTSGRYEQYF.

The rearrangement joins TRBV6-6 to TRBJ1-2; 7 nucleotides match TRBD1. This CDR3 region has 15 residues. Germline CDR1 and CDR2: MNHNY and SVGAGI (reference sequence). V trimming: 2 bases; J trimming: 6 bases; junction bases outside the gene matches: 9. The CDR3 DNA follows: TGTGCCAGCAGTTACCCTCGACAGGGTGCGGATGGCTACACCTTC. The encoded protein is CASSYPRQGADGYTF.

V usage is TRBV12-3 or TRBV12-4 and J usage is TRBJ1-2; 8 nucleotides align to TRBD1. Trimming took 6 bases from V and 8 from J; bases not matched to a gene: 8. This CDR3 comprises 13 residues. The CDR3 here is CASRQIRGRGYTF. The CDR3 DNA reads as TGTGCCAGCAGACAAATCAGGGGGCGCGGCTACACCTTC.

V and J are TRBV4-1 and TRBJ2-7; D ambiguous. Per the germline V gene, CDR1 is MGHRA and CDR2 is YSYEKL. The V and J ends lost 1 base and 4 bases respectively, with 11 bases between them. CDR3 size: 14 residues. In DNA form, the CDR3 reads TGCGCCAGCAGCCAAGTGCTAGGCATGTACGAGCAGTACTTC. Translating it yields CASSQVLGMYEQYF.

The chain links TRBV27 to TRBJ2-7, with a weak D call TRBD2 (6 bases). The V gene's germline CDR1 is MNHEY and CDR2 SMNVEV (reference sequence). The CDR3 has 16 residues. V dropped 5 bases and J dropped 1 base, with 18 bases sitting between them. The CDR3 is CASSQASVSRSYEQYF. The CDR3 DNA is TGTGCCAGCAGTCAGGCTAGCGTATCAAGATCCTACGAGCAGTACTTC.

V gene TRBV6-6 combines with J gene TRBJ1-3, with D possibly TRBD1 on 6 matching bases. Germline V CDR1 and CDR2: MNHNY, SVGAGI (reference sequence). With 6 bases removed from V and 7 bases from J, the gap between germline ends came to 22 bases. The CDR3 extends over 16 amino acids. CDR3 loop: CASRAGNRELGNTIYF. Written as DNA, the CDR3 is TGTGCCAGCAGGGCTGGTAACAGGGAATTGGGGAACACCATATATTTT.

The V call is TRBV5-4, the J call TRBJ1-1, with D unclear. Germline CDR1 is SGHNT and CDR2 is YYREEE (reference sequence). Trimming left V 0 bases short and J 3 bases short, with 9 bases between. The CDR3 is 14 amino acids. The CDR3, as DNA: TGTGCCAGCAGCTTGGCATTAACAGACACTGAAGCTTTCTTT. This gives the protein CASSLALTDTEAFF. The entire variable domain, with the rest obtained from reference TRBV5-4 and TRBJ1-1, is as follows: ETGVTQSPTHLIKTRGQQVTLRCSSQSGHNTVSWYQQALGQGPQFIFQYYREEENGRGNFPPRFSGLQFPNYSSELNVNALELDDSALYLCASSLALTDTEAFFGQGTRLTVV.

CDR3 sequence: CAWNQGTYEQYF. DNA of the CDR3: TGTGCCTGGAACCAGGGCACCTACGAGCAGTACTTC. The V and J genes are TRBV30 and TRBJ2-7; a weak D match, TRBD1 (5 bases). The V and J ends lost 4 bases and 2 bases respectively, with 9 bases between them. This CDR3 is built from 12 residues. From germline, CDR1 is GTSNPN and CDR2 SVGIG (reference sequence).

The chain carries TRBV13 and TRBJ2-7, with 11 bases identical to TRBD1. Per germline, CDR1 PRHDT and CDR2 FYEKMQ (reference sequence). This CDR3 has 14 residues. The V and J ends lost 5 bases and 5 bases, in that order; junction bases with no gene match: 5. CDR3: CASSHRDRGNEQYF. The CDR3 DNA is TGTGCCAGCAGCCATCGGGACAGGGGGAACGAGCAGTACTTC.

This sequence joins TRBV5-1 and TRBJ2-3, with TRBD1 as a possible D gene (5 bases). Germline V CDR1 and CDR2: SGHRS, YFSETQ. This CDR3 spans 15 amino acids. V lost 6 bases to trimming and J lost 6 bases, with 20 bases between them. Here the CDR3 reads CASTPAGMAGDTQYF. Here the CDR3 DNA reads TGCGCCAGCACACCGGCCGGAATGGCAGGGGATACGCAGTATTTT.

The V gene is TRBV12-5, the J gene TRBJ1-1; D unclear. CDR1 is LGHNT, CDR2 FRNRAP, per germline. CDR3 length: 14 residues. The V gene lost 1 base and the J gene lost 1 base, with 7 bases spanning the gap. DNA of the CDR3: TGTGCTAGTGGTTTGGAACGGGAGAACACTGAAGCTTTCTTT. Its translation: CASGLERENTEAFF.

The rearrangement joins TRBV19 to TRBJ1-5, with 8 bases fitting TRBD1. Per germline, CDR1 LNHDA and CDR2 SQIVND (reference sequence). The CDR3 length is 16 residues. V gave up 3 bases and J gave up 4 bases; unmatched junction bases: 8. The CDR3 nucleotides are TGTGCCAGTAGTATGCACCCACAGGGGGTAAATCAGCCCCAGCATTTT. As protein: CASSMHPQGVNQPQHF.

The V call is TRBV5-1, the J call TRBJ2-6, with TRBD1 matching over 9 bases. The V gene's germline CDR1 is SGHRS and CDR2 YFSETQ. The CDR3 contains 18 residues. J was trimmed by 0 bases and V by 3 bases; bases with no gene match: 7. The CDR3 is CASSSLGTGHSGANVLTF. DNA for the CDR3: TGCGCCAGCAGCTCCTTGGGGACAGGGCACTCTGGGGCCAACGTCCTGACTTTC.

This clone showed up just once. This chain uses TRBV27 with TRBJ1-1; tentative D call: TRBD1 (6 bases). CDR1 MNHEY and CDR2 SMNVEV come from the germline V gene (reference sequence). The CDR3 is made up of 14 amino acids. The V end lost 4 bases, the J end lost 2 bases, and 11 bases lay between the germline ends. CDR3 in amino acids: CASSWGHLNTEAFF. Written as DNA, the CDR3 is TGTGCCAGCAGTTGGGGACACCTTAACACTGAAGCTTTCTTT.

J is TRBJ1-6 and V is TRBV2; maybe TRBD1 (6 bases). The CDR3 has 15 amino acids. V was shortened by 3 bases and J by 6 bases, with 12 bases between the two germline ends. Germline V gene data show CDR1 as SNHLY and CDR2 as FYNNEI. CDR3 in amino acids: CASSDEAGVNSPLHF. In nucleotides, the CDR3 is TGTGCCAGCAGTGACGAGGCAGGGGTTAATTCACCCCTCCACTTT. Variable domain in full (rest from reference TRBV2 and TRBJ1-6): EPEVTQTPSHQVTQMGQEVILRCVPISNHLYFYWYRQILGQKVEFLVSFYNNEISEKSEIFDDQFSVERPDGSNFTLKIRSTKLEDSAMYFCASSDEAGVNSPLHFGNGTRLTVT.